This T cell receptor beta chain originates from a study of vaccination effects on CD4 cells after COVID-19. CDR3 length: 16 residues. Germline CDR1 LNHDA, CDR2 SQIVND (reference sequence). J lost 5 bases, V lost 10 bases, and 13 bases had no gene match. As concerns this clone: Its specificity is unknown.

Antigen-specific CD4+ T cells expanded by the ViraFEST assay with viral peptide pools were then sequenced. A 10-day culture period preceded the isolation of CD4+ T cells. Vaccine recipients, nucleocapsid antibody negative, had no prior SARS-CoV-2 infection. The study's findings and limits: Clones from infection and from vaccination both contracted markedly late after vaccination.

Libraries were prepared by immunoSEQ multiplex PCR; TCRdb keeps only in-frame clonotypes and omits some of them. The table includes just under 45,000 clones, around 78% detected once. This specimen was CD4+ T cells from PBMCs cultured with SARS-CoV-2 spike peptides, taken before COVID-19 vaccination. The receptor was derived from a human donor who received a COVID-19 vaccine. This rearrangement joins TRBV19 to TRBJ2-5, with 13 bases identical to TRBD2. The CDR3 nucleotides read TGTGCCACCTCAGACCCTACTAGCGGGGGGGCGGAGACCCAGTACTTC. It translates to CATSDPTSGGAETQYF.